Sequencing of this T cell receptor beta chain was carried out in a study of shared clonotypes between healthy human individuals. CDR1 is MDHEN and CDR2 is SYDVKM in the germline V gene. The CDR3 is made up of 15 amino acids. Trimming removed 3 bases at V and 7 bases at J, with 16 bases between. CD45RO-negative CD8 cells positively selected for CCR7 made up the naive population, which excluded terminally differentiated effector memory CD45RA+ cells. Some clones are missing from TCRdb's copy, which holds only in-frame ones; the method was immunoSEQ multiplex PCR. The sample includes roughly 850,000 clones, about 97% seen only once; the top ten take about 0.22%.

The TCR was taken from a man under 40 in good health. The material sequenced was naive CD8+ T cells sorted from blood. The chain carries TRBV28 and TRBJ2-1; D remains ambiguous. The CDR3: CASSFSPKEGNEQFF. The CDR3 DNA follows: TGTGCCAGCAGTTTCTCGCCTAAGGAAGGGAATGAGCAGTTCTTC.